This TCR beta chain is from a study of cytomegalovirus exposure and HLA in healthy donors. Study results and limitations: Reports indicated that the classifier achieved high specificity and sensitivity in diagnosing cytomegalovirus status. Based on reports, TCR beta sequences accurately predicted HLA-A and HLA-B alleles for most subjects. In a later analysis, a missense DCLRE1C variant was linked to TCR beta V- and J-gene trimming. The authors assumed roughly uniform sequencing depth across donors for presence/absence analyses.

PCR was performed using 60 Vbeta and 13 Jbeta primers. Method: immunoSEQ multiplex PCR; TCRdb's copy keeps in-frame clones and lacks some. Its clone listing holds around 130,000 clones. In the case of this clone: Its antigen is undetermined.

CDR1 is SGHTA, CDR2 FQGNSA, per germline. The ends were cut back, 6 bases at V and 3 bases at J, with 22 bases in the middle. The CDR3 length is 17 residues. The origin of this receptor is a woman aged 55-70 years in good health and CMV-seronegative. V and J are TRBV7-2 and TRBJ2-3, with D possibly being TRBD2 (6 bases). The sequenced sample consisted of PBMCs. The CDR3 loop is CASRPPGLLKLTDTQYF. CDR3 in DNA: TGTGCCAGCAGACCCCCGGGACTCCTGAAATTAACAGATACGCAGTATTTT.